Shown below are 24 T cell receptor beta chains from a single sample sequenced in a study of blood T cell repertoires in COVID-19. Sequencing used immunoSEQ multiplex PCR; TCRdb keeps in-frame clones, though not all of them. The sample holds around 310,000 clones; approximately 88% are singletons and the top ten take over 4.5%. Sequenced input: PBMCs or T cells enriched from blood (not recorded which). Every receptor here comes from a man aged 25-40 years who had recovered from COVID-19.

The chain employs TRBV6-5 and TRBJ2-7, with 8 bases that match TRBD2. This CDR3 has 13 residues. In germline, CDR1 is MNHEY, CDR2 SVGAGI. Unmatched junction bases numbered 9, after V lost 9 bases and J lost 5 bases. CDR3 protein: CASKERGTHEQYF. For the CDR3, the DNA is TGTGCCAGTAAAGAGCGGGGGACCCACGAGCAGTACTTC.

The chain carries TRBV7-9 and TRBJ2-3, with a possible D match to TRBD2 (6 bases). V was cut by 0 bases and J by 3 bases, with 16 bases left in between. CDR3 size: 17 residues. Germline V gene sequence: CDR1 SEHNR, CDR2 FQNEAQ (reference sequence). In DNA, the CDR3 is TGTGCCAGCAGCTTAGCAGTGAGGCTAGCGCGAACAGATACGCAGTATTTT. It codes for CASSLAVRLARTDTQYF.

The chain couples TRBV30 to TRBJ1-1; D remains unclear. CDR1 and CDR2 (germline): GTSNPN, SVGIG (reference sequence). The germline V and J ends were trimmed by 3 bases and 3 bases, with 11 bases remaining between them. This CDR3 region has 13 residues. The CDR3: CAWRAGTYTEAFF. The CDR3 nucleotides are TGTGCCTGGAGGGCAGGTACGTACACTGAAGCTTTCTTT. Looking up the rest from reference TRBV30 and TRBJ1-1 gives the full variable domain: SQTIHQWPATLVQPVGSPLSLECTVEGTSNPNLYWYRQAAGRGLQLLFYSVGIGQISSEVPQNLSASRPQDRQFILSSKKLLLSDSGFYLCAWRAGTYTEAFFGQGTRLTVV.

The gene calls are TRBV3-1 (or the pseudogene TRBV3-2) and TRBJ2-3, with D maybe TRBD1 (5 bases). CDR1 LGHDT and CDR2 YNNKEL come from the germline V gene (reference sequence). Trimming shortened V by 0 bases and J by 0 bases, and 10 bases separated the two germline ends. CDR3 size: 16 residues. The CDR3 nucleotides read TGTGCCAGCAGCCAAGATCCGACAGCCAGCACAGATACGCAGTATTTT. This sequence encodes CASSQDPTASTDTQYF.

The V and J genes are TRBV28 and TRBJ1-2; TRBD1 matches at 11 bases. V lost 7 bases and J lost 6; bases outside the gene matches: 7. The CDR3 contains 14 residues. The germline CDR1 and CDR2 sequences are MDHEN and SYDVKM. The DNA of the CDR3 is TGTGCCAGCAACTACGGGACAGGGGGGCATGGCTACACCTTC. Translation gives CASNYGTGGHGYTF.

The genes are TRBV21-1 and TRBJ1-6. TRBV21-1 is a known pseudogene. The CDR3 length is 19 residues. The CDR3, as DNA: TGTGCCAGCAGCAAAAATGCGACCCTCTTTTTGACCGGGAATTCACCCCTCCACTTT. Protein sequence: CASSKNATLFLTGNSPLHF.

The chain uses TRBV9 and TRBJ2-7; 9 bases are shared with TRBD1. V was pared by 3 bases and J by 6 bases, with 4 bases of the junction left unmatched. The CDR3 is 13 amino acids. Per the germline V gene, CDR1 is SGDLS and CDR2 is YYNGEE. For the CDR3, the DNA is TGTGCCAGCAGCGCCGGGACAGGGAGCGAGCAGTACTTC. It yields the protein CASSAGTGSEQYF.

The rearrangement links TRBV18 to TRBJ2-1; D perhaps matches TRBD2 (5 bases). The CDR3 covers 15 residues. Trimming stripped 2 bases from V and 5 bases from J, with 13 bases between. Germline values: CDR1 KGHSH, CDR2 LQKENI. The chain's CDR3 is CASSPVGVGDNEQFF. The CDR3 DNA reads as TGTGCCAGCTCACCAGTGGGCGTCGGGGACAATGAGCAGTTCTTC.

J is TRBJ1-2 and V is TRBV18; D gene unclear. The V and J ends lost 5 bases and 4 bases respectively, with 8 bases between them. CDR1 and CDR2 from the germline V gene are KGHSH and LQKENI. This CDR3 contains 12 residues. The CDR3 spells CASSSDTYGYTF. CDR3 bases: TGTGCCAGCTCAAGTGACACCTATGGCTACACCTTC.

The chain joins TRBV3-1 (or the pseudogene TRBV3-2) to TRBJ1-6; TRBD1 agrees at 10 bases. Germline V gives CDR1 LGHDT, CDR2 YNNKEL (reference sequence). V dropped 0 bases and J dropped 9; count of bases not matched to a gene: 2. The CDR3 is 15 residues long. In DNA, the CDR3 is TGTGCCAGCAGCCAAGAGGACAGGGGGTTTTCACCCCTCCACTTT. Amino acids: CASSQEDRGFSPLHF.

The chain combines TRBV12-3 or TRBV12-4 with TRBJ1-2, with 8 bases lining up with TRBD1. This CDR3 spans 13 amino acids. Trimming took 6 bases from V and 4 from J; bases not matched to a gene: 4. The CDR3 bases are TGTGCCAGCAGCCGACAGGGGTCCTATGGCTACACCTTC. It yields the protein CASSRQGSYGYTF.

The V gene is TRBV11-1, the J gene TRBJ1-1; D is uncertain. With 5 bases removed from V and 8 bases from J, the gap between germline ends came to 9 bases. CDR3 length: 11 residues. The germline V gene encodes CDR1 SGHAT and CDR2 FQDESV (reference sequence). The CDR3 coding sequence is TGTGCCAGCAGCCCCGCGGGGGAAGCTTTCTTT. Protein sequence: CASSPAGEAFF.

The genes are TRBV15 and TRBJ1-6; TRBD1 agrees at 7 bases. The germline V gene has CDR1 LNHNV and CDR2 YYDKDF (reference sequence). This CDR3 has 18 residues. V trimming: 3 bases; J trimming: 5 bases; junction bases outside the gene matches: 13. The CDR3, as DNA: TGTGCCACCAGCAGCAGGCCCCCGGACAGGCAACATAATTCACCCCTCCACTTT. Amino acid sequence: CATSSRPPDRQHNSPLHF.

The J gene is TRBJ1-6, the V gene TRBV4-1, with D perhaps TRBD1 (5 bases). This CDR3 region has 17 residues. Germline V gene lookup returns CDR1 MGHRA and CDR2 YSYEKL. Trimming pared 0 bases from V and 5 bases from J, leaving 14 bases between. The CDR3 loop reads CASSQDGRGPHNSPLHF. CDR3 in DNA: TGCGCCAGCAGCCAAGACGGGAGGGGACCTCATAATTCACCCCTCCACTTT.

The chain has TRBV15 and TRBJ2-3; 9 nucleotides line up with TRBD1. Germline loops: CDR1 LNHNV, CDR2 YYDKDF (reference sequence). The CDR3 has 19 residues. Unmatched junction bases numbered 18, after V lost 8 bases and J lost 0 bases. In DNA, the CDR3 is TGTGCCACCCTTGGGTCGGGACAGGGACTAAAACCTAGCACAGATACGCAGTATTTT. This gives the protein CATLGSGQGLKPSTDTQYF.

DNA of the CDR3: TGTGCCAGCGGTTCGACAGGGTCAAATTCACCCCTCCACTTT. It yields the protein CASGSTGSNSPLHF. The chain is built from TRBV27 and TRBJ1-6; TRBD1 aligns across 7 bases. This CDR3 has 14 amino acids. J was trimmed by 7 bases and V by 8 bases; bases with no gene match: 8. Germline lookup yields CDR1 MNHEY and CDR2 SMNVEV (reference sequence).

The rearrangement joins TRBV20-1 to TRBJ2-5; D is unresolved. The V and J ends lost 8 bases and 4 bases respectively, with 8 bases between them. This CDR3 has 10 amino acids. The germline CDR1 and CDR2 sequences are DFQATT and SNEGSKA (reference sequence). The CDR3 DNA reads TGCAGTCAGGCCGGAGAGACCCAGTACTTC. It codes for CSQAGETQYF.

The genes are TRBV10-3 and TRBJ1-4; D is perhaps TRBD1 (6 bases). Germline V CDR1 and CDR2: ENHRY, SYGVKD. This CDR3 has 15 amino acids. Trimming took off 10 bases at V and 6 bases at J, with 21 bases between the two ends. The CDR3 DNA reads as TGTGCCACCGGGGGACGGGGGGCCCGTGATGAAAAACTGTTTTTT. Amino acids: CATGGRGARDEKLFF.

This chain joins TRBV29-1 and TRBJ1-2; TRBD1 matches 8 bases. CDR3 length: 13 residues. Losses at the gene ends were 6 bases for V and 8 bases for J; bases not matched to a gene: 11. CDR1 and CDR2 from the germline V gene are SQVTM and ANQGSEA. This chain's CDR3 is CSVAQTGEVGYTF. CDR3 nucleotides: TGCAGCGTAGCACAGACAGGGGAGGTGGGCTACACCTTC. Supplemented by reference TRBV29-1 and TRBJ1-2, the full variable domain reads SAVISQKPSRDICQRGTSLTIQCQVDSQVTMMFWYRQQPGQSLTLIATANQGSEATYESGFVIDKFPISRPNLTFSTLTVSNMSPEDSSIYLCSVAQTGEVGYTFGSGTRLTVV.

This chain joins TRBV28 and TRBJ1-6, with 10 bases matching TRBD1. The length of the CDR3 is 17 residues. Germline CDR1 reads MDHEN; CDR2 reads SYDVKM. V trimming: 2 bases; J trimming: 6 bases; junction bases outside the gene matches: 7. CDR3 sequence reads: CASSLTRTGGSNSPLHF. Here the CDR3 DNA reads TGTGCCAGCAGTTTAACACGGACAGGGGGGAGTAATTCACCCCTCCACTTT.

The chain combines TRBV7-2 with TRBJ2-2; 8 nucleotides line up with TRBD1. Looked up from germline, CDR1 is SGHTA and CDR2 is FQGNSA. This CDR3 is 16 amino acids long. V shed 5 bases and J 3 bases; nucleotides not matched to a gene: 8. CDR3 sequence: CASSPRQGWDTGELFF. The CDR3 nucleotides are TGTGCCAGCAGCCCCCGACAGGGGTGGGACACCGGGGAGCTGTTTTTT. Supplemented by reference TRBV7-2 and TRBJ2-2, the full variable domain reads GAGVSQSPSNKVTEKGKDVELRCDPISGHTALYWYRQSLGQGLEFLIYFQGNSAPDKSGLPSDRFSAERTGGSVSTLTIQRTQQEDSAVYLCASSPRQGWDTGELFFGEGSRLTVL.

The chain carries TRBV27 and TRBJ1-2; 7 bases fit TRBD1. The V gene end was trimmed by 6 bases and the J gene end by 8 bases; junction bases not matched to a gene: 12. CDR3 size: 14 residues. Germline V lookup: CDR1 MNHEY, CDR2 SMNVEV (reference sequence). The CDR3: CASRQDRVTGGYTF. DNA of the CDR3: TGTGCCAGCAGACAAGACAGGGTGACGGGGGGCTACACCTTC.

This clone has just a few counts. The chain links TRBV5-4 to TRBJ1-5, with 10 bases fitting TRBD1. The V gene's germline CDR1 is SGHNT and CDR2 YYREEE (reference sequence). CDR3 size: 15 residues. V shed 4 bases and J 6 bases; nucleotides not matched to a gene: 7. The CDR3 loop is CASSHPGTGVQPQHF. The CDR3, as DNA: TGTGCCAGCAGCCACCCCGGGACAGGGGTTCAGCCCCAGCATTTT.

On this clone itself: Other DNA sequences in this specimen translate into the identical CDR3. The V gene is TRBV5-4, the J gene TRBJ2-3; 7 bases agree with TRBD1. This CDR3 is 15 amino acids long. Germline V gene data show CDR1 as SGHNT and CDR2 as YYREEE (reference sequence). V lost 2 bases to trimming and J lost 2 bases; unmatched junction nucleotides: 5. CDR3 coding DNA: TGTGCCAGCAGCTTAGGGGGCGAGGTCACAGATACGCAGTATTTT. It yields the protein CASSLGGEVTDTQYF.